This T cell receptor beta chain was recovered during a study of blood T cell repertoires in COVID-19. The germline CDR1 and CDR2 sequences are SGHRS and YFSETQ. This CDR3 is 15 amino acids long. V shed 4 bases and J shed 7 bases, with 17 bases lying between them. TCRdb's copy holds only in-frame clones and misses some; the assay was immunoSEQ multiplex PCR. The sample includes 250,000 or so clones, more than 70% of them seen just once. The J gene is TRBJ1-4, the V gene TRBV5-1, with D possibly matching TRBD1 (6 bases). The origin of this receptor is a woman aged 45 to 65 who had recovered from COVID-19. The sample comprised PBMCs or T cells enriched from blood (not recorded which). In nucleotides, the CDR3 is TGCGCCAGCAGCCCGGGGGACAAGCGGGGTGAAAAACTGTTTTTT. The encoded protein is CASSPGDKRGEKLFF.